This T cell receptor (beta chain) comes out of a study of monozygotic twins with inflammatory bowel disease. As to this clonotype: Its antigen is unidentified.

General study results and limits: Discrimination among different T cell subtypes was not achievable. TCRbeta inverse Simpson diversity was decreased in IBD patients versus healthy co-twins. Sharing of clonotypes with others was lower in IBD patients than in healthy twins, and this was especially so with disease activity.

The CDR3 extends over 15 amino acids. Looked up from germline, CDR1 is SGHNT and CDR2 is YYREEE (reference sequence). UMIs bearing a 6-nucleotide sample barcode were added through template switching. TCRdb re-called the 5' RACE reads and gives one entry per CDR3 protein, without DNA. Its clone listing holds approximately 400,000 distinct CDR3 sequences. The sequenced sample was blood. The chain is built from TRBV5-4 and TRBJ2-5; TCRdb selects TRBD2, and the lack of DNA leaves this call unchecked. The clonotype was recovered from a human donor with ulcerative colitis or Crohn's disease, or a healthy co-twin of an affected twin (not recorded which). CDR3 region: CASSLTSGKEETQYF. The variable domain in full, completed from reference TRBV5-4 and TRBJ2-5, reads ETGVTQSPTHLIKTRGQQVTLRCSSQSGHNTVSWYQQALGQGPQFIFQYYREEENGRGNFPPRFSGLQFPNYSSELNVNALELDDSALYLCASSLTSGKEETQYFGPGTRLLVL.